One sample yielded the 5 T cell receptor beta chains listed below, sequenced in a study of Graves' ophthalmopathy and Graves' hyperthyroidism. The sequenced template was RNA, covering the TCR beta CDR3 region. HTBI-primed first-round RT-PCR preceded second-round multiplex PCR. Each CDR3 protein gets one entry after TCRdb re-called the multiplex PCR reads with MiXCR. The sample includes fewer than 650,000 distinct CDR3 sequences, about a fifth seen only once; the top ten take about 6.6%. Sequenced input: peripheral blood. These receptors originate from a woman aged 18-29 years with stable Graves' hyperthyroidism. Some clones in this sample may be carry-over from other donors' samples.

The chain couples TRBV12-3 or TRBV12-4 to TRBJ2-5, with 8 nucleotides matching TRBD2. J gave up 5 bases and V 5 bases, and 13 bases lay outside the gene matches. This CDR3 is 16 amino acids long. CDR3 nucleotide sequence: TGTGCCAGCAGTAGAAGCGGGGGAACTGGTCGGGAGACCCAGTACTTC. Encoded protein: CASSRSGGTGRETQYF.

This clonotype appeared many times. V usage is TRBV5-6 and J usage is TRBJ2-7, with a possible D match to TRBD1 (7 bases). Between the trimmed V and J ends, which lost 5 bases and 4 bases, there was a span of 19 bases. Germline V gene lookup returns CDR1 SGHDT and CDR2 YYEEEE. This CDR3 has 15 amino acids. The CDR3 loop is CASSRRGTVKYEQYF. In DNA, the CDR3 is TGTGCCAGCAGTCGTCGCGGGACAGTAAAGTACGAGCAGTACTTC.

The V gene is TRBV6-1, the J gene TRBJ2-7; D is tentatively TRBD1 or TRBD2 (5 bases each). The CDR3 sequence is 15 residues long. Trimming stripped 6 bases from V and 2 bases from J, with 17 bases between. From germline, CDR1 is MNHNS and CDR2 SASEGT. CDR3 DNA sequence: TGTGCCAGCAGGCCTAGCATAGGGGTAACCTACGAGCAGTACTTC. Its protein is CASRPSIGVTYEQYF.

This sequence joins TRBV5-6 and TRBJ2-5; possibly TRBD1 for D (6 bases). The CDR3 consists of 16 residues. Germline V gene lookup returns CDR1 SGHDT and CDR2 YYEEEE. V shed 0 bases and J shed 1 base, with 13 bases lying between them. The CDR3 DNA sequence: TGTGCCAGCAGCTTGGCCGGCAGGGGTTCCCAAGAGACCCAGTACTTC. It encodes CASSLAGRGSQETQYF. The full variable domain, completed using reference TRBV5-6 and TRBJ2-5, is DAGVTQSPTHLIKTRGQQVTLRCSPKSGHDTVSWYQQALGQGPQFIFQYYEEEERQRGNFPDRFSGHQFPNYSSELNVNALLLGDSALYLCASSLAGRGSQETQYFGPGTRLLVL.

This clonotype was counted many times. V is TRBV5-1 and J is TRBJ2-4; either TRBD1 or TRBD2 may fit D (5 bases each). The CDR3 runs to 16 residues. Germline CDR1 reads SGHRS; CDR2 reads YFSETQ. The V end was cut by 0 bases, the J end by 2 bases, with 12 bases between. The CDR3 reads CASSLGGSETKNIQYF. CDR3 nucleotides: TGCGCCAGCAGCTTGGGGGGGAGCGAAACCAAAAACATTCAGTACTTC.